The 19 T cell receptor beta chains listed next were all sequenced from one sample in a study of blood T cell repertoires in COVID-19. TCRdb's table, derived via immunoSEQ multiplex PCR, lists solely in-frame clones and lacks some. The sample has hundreds of thousands of clones; about 87% are singletons. Sequencing was carried out using peripheral blood. These TCRs come from a woman in her fifties or sixties with COVID-19, enrolled during active disease.

The rearrangement uses TRBV5-1 and TRBJ1-4; D gene ambiguous. This CDR3 spans 14 amino acids. The germline CDR1 and CDR2 sequences are SGHRS and YFSETQ. V gave up 0 bases and J gave up 4 bases, with 7 bases separating them. The CDR3 coding sequence is TGCGCCAGCAGCTTGGAGTCGGGTAATGAAAAACTGTTTTTT. This gives the protein CASSLESGNEKLFF.

The CDR3 coding sequence is TGTGCCAGCAGCCCTAATACAGGGAGGGTAATCGCTTCGGGTGAAAAACTGTTTTTT. This codes for CASSPNTGRVIASGEKLFF. This chain uses TRBV5-6 with TRBJ1-4, with D maybe TRBD1 (6 bases). Germline lookup yields CDR1 SGHDT and CDR2 YYEEEE. V dropped 4 bases and J dropped 7 bases, with 29 bases sitting between them. The CDR3 totals 19 residues.

The V gene is TRBV10-2, the J gene TRBJ2-3; D may be TRBD2 (6 bases). The CDR3 is made up of 14 amino acids. Per the germline V gene, CDR1 is WSHSY and CDR2 is SAAADI. V was pared by 2 bases and J by 2 bases, with 8 bases between. As DNA, the CDR3 is TGCGCCAGCAGTGAGCCGGGACTCACAGATACGCAGTATTTT. This encodes CASSEPGLTDTQYF.

This chain links TRBV6-5 with TRBJ2-3; 8 bases match TRBD1. The CDR3 totals 15 residues. Germline-derived CDR1 and CDR2 are MNHEY and SVGAGI. The trim removed 6 bases at V and 4 bases at J, leaving 9 bases unmatched. CDR3 residues: CASSQFLTGADTQYF. In nucleotides, the CDR3 is TGTGCCAGCAGCCAATTCTTGACAGGGGCAGATACGCAGTATTTT.

V gene TRBV9 combines with J gene TRBJ2-3, with D possibly being TRBD2 (7 bases). Germline CDR1 reads SGDLS; CDR2 reads YYNGEE. The CDR3 spans 17 residues. Trimming took off 0 bases at V and 5 bases at J, with 19 bases between the two ends. CDR3 nucleotide sequence: TGTGCCAGCAGCGTAGGCACGGGGGGCAGCCGGATAGATACGCAGTATTTT. It translates to CASSVGTGGSRIDTQYF.

The rearrangement joins TRBV24-1 to TRBJ1-2; the match to TRBD1 covers 10 bases. Germline CDR1 KGHDR, CDR2 SFDVKD. The CDR3 is 13 residues long. V was clipped by 3 bases and J by 8 bases; unmatched bases: 2. CDR3 DNA sequence: TGTGCCACCAGTGATAGGGACAGGGGCGGCTACACCTTC. Translated, it gives CATSDRDRGGYTF.

Here the CDR3 reads CAWSAPRNGELFF. CDR3 bases: TGTGCCTGGAGCGCCCCTAGAAACGGGGAGCTGTTTTTT. The V gene is TRBV30, the J gene TRBJ2-2; D is unclear. The CDR3 has 13 amino acids. V shed 3 bases and J shed 7 bases, with 12 bases lying between them. Germline V gene data show CDR1 as GTSNPN and CDR2 as SVGIG (reference sequence).

The chain couples TRBV24-1 to TRBJ1-6; 7 bases are a match to TRBD1. Trimming at V came to 7 bases and at J to 1 base, leaving 3 bases not matched to a gene. CDR1 is KGHDR and CDR2 is SFDVKD in the germline V gene. This CDR3 has 15 residues. Here the CDR3 DNA reads TGTGCCACCAGCCCGGGACAGTCCTATAATTCACCCCTCCACTTT. This codes for CATSPGQSYNSPLHF.

The genes are TRBV7-9 and TRBJ1-1, with 8 bases aligning to TRBD1. This CDR3 comprises 13 residues. V was pared by 5 bases and J by 4 bases, with 3 bases of the junction left unmatched. Germline V gene sequence: CDR1 SEHNR, CDR2 FQNEAQ (reference sequence). The CDR3 is CASSNTGGTEAFF. The CDR3 DNA sequence: TGTGCCAGCAGCAACACAGGGGGCACTGAAGCTTTCTTT.

The V and J genes are TRBV19 and TRBJ2-7; D might be TRBD2 (6 bases). Germline CDR1 LNHDA, CDR2 SQIVND (reference sequence). The CDR3 runs to 17 residues. Trimming cost V 3 bases and J 3 bases, with 21 bases left between them. The CDR3 DNA sequence: TGTGCCAGTAGTATGATTCCACAGGTTACGGGGGACTACGAGCAGTACTTC. It translates to CASSMIPQVTGDYEQYF.

The chain links TRBV3-1 (or the pseudogene TRBV3-2) to TRBJ2-3, with 7 bases aligning to TRBD2. This CDR3 is built from 14 residues. Germline V gene sequence: CDR1 LGHDT, CDR2 YNNKEL (reference sequence). Trimming at V came to 4 bases and at J to 2 bases, leaving 3 bases not matched to a gene. CDR3 residues: CASSRGSLTDTQYF. The CDR3 DNA reads as TGTGCCAGCAGCCGCGGGAGTCTCACAGATACGCAGTATTTT.

DNA of the CDR3: TGTGCCAGCAACTTTTTGGGGACTGGAAACAATGAGCAGTTCTTC. Residues: CASNFLGTGNNEQFF. The gene calls are TRBV27 and TRBJ2-1; D is possibly TRBD2 (6 bases). The length of the CDR3 is 15 residues. The V gene's germline CDR1 is MNHEY and CDR2 SMNVEV (reference sequence). V was pared by 7 bases and J by 5 bases, with 18 bases between.

The chain links TRBV7-2 to TRBJ1-1; 8 nucleotides line up with TRBD1. The germline V gene encodes CDR1 SGHTA and CDR2 FQGNSA. The V gene end was trimmed by 8 bases and the J gene end by 4 bases; junction bases not matched to a gene: 9. This CDR3 comprises 14 residues. The CDR3 bases are TGTGCCAGCGGCCCGACAGGGGAAAGCACTGAAGCTTTCTTT. Its translation: CASGPTGESTEAFF.

The chain employs TRBV7-2 and TRBJ2-7, with D possibly being TRBD1 (6 bases). The CDR3 is 12 amino acids. Trimming pared 5 bases from V and 6 bases from J, leaving 11 bases between. Germline loops: CDR1 SGHTA, CDR2 FQGNSA. CDR3 sequence: CASSSTGPEQYF. CDR3 bases: TGTGCCAGCAGCAGTACAGGGCCCGAGCAGTACTTC.

The chain has TRBV7-6 and TRBJ2-7; 8 nucleotides match TRBD2. The CDR3 loop spans 16 amino acids. CDR1 and CDR2 from the germline V gene are SGHVS and FNYEAQ. V shed 5 bases, J shed 0 bases, and the junction held 9 bases outside the gene matches. The CDR3 nucleotides read TGTGCCAGCAGCCCTAGGACTAGCCAGGGCTCCTACGAGCAGTACTTC. Its translation: CASSPRTSQGSYEQYF.

The chain carries TRBV5-4 and TRBJ1-1; possibly TRBD1 for D (5 bases). The length of the CDR3 is 12 residues. V lost 0 bases, J lost 8 bases, and 8 bases lay in between. Germline V gives CDR1 SGHNT, CDR2 YYREEE (reference sequence). The CDR3 protein is CASSLGRGEAFF. DNA of the CDR3: TGTGCCAGCAGCTTGGGGAGGGGAGAAGCTTTCTTT.

The chain joins TRBV18 to TRBJ1-6, with 9 bases lining up with TRBD1. Trimming cost V 2 bases and J 7 bases; bases outside gene matches: 3. Germline CDR1 reads KGHSH; CDR2 reads LQKENI. The CDR3 has 15 residues. The CDR3 protein is CASSPWDRANSPLHF. CDR3 nucleotides: TGTGCCAGCTCACCATGGGACAGGGCCAATTCACCCCTCCACTTT.

The chain combines TRBV11-2 with TRBJ2-2; D is ambiguous. The CDR3 covers 14 residues. The germline V gene encodes CDR1 SGHAT and CDR2 FQNNGV. The ends were cut back, 5 bases at V and 1 base at J, with 8 bases in the middle. This CDR3 reads CASSPIENTGELFF. In DNA, the CDR3 is TGTGCCAGCAGCCCTATTGAGAACACCGGGGAGCTGTTTTTT.

The chain combines TRBV11-3 with TRBJ1-1; unclear D gene. The CDR3 totals 15 residues. The germline V gene encodes CDR1 SGHNT and CDR2 YENEEA. V lost 1 base and J 0 bases, leaving 9 bases between the germline ends. The CDR3 here is CASSLGLGVNTEAFF. As DNA, the CDR3 is TGTGCCAGCAGCTTAGGGCTGGGAGTGAACACTGAAGCTTTCTTT.